This TCR beta chain was found in a study of regulatory dendritic cells for organ transplantation. The study's findings and limits: Memory CD8+ clonal expansion seemed more limited with regulatory than mature dendritic cells.

This clone was found a few times. The antigen is unknown. This table comes from immunoSEQ multiplex PCR, and its TCRdb copy is limited to in-frame clones, with some not included. Seen here are about 30,000 clones, about four fifths observed once, and the top ten hold about 0.094%. The trim removed 2 bases at V and 6 bases at J, leaving 1 base unmatched. CDR3 length: 12 residues. Germline V gene data show CDR1 as MNHEY and CDR2 as SMNVEV (reference sequence). The sequenced sample consisted of naive CD4+ T cells from blood. Subset noted: CD45RA+ naive T cells. This TCR came from a human donor in good health. The V gene is TRBV27, the J gene TRBJ2-7, with TRBD2 identical over 7 bases. The CDR3 reads CASSLTGGEQYF. The CDR3, as DNA: TGTGCCAGCAGTTTAACGGGGGGCGAGCAGTACTTC.